This paragraph covers one T cell receptor (beta chain) sequence. Germline V lookup: CDR1 MNHNS, CDR2 SASEGT. V dropped 1 base and J dropped 5 bases, with 8 bases sitting between them. The CDR3 has 13 amino acids. This specimen belongs to a study of control samples from healthy donors and cancer patients. TCRdb keeps only in-frame clones here, not all; method: immunoSEQ multiplex PCR. Here the sample spans 70,000 to 75,000 clones, approximately 94% being singletons. Sequenced sample: blood. This rearrangement joins TRBV6-1 to TRBJ2-5; D not resolved. The sequence came from a woman in her 30s in good health. DNA for the CDR3: TGTGCCAGCAGTGAAGTCGTTCTCGAGACCCAGTACTTC. Translation: CASSEVVLETQYF.